The 2 T cell receptor beta chains below were found in one sample sequenced in a study of blood T cell repertoires in COVID-19 (dated by TCRdb to about 2020). The method behind the library was the immunoSEQ multiplex PCR assay. This is the immuneACCESS table as TCRdb keeps it, with only in-frame sequences that have V and J called. A part of the clones is gone; compared with another copy, unresolved V genes explain less than half, and the rest is unexplained. In this sample the table shows about 300,000 clones, around 86% of which occur a single time. Of the sample, about 1.4% falls within the top ten clones. The specimen sequenced was peripheral blood. The origin of the receptors is a middle-aged woman who had recovered from COVID-19.

The chain recombines TRBV27 with TRBJ2-7; 9 nucleotides line up with TRBD1. Germline V CDR1 and CDR2: MNHEY, SMNVEV (reference sequence). V trimming: 6 bases; J trimming: 4 bases; junction bases outside the gene matches: 7. CDR3 size: 14 residues. CDR3 nucleotide sequence: TGTGCCAGCAGCGCCGGGACAGGGTGGTACGAGCAGTACTTC. It codes for CASSAGTGWYEQYF.

The rearrangement links TRBV11-2 to TRBJ1-1; no clear D. In germline, CDR1 is SGHAT, CDR2 FQNNGV. V was pared by 8 bases and J by 4 bases, with 14 bases between. The CDR3 spans 13 residues. The chain's CDR3 is CASGSEGGTEAFF. CDR3 nucleotide sequence: TGTGCCAGCGGGTCTGAGGGCGGCACTGAAGCTTTCTTT.